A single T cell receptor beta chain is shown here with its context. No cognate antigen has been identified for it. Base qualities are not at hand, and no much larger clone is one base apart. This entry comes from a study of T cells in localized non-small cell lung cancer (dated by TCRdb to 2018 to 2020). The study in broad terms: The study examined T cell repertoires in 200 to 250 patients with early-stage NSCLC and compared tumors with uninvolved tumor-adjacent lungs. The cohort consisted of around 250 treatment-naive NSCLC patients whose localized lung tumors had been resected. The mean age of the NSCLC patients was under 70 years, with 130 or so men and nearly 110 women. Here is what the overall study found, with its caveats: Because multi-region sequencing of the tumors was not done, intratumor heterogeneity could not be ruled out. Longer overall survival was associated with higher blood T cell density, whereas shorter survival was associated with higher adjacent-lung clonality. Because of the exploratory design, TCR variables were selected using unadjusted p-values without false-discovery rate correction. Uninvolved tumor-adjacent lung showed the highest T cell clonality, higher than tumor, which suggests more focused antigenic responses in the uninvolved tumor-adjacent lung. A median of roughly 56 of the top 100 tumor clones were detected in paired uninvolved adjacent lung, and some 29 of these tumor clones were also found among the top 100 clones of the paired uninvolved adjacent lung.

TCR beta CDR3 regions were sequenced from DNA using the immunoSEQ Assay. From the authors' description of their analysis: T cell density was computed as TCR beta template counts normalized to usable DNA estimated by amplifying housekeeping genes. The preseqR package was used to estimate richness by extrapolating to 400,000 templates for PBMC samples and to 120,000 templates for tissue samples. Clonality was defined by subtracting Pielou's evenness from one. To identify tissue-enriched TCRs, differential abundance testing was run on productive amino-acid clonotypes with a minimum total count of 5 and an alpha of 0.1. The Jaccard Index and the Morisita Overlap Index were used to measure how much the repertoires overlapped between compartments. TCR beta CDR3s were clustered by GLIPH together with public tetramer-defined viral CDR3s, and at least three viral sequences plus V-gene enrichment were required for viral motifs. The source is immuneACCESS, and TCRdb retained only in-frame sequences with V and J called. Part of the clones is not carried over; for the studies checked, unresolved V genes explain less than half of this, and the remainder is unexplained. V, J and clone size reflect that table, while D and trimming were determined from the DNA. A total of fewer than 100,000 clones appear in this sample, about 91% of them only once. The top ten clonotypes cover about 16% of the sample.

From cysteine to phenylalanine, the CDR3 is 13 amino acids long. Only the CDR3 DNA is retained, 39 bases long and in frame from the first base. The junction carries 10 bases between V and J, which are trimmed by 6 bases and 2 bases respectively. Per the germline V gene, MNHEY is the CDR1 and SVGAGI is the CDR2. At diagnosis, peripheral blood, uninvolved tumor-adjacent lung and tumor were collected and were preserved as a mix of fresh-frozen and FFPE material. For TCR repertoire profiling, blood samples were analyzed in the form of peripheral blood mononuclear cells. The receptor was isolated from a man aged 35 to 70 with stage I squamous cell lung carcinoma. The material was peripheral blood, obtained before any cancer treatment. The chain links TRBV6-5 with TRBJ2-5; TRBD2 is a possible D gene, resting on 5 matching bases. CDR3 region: CASRLGIQETQYF. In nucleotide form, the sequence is TGTGCCAGCAGACTAGGGATACAAGAGACCCAGTACTTC.